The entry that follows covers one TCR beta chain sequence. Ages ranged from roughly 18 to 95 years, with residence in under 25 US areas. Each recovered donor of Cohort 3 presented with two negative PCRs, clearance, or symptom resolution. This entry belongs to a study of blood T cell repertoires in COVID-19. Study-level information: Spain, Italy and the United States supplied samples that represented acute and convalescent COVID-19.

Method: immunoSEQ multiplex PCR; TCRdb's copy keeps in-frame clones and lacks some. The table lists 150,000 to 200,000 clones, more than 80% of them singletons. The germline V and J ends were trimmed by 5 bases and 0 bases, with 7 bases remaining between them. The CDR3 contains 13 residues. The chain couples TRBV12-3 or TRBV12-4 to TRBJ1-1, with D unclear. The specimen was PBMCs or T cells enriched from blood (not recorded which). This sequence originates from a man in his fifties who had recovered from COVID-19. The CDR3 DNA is TGTGCCAGCAGTCAGGTAATGAACACTGAAGCTTTCTTT. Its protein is CASSQVMNTEAFF.